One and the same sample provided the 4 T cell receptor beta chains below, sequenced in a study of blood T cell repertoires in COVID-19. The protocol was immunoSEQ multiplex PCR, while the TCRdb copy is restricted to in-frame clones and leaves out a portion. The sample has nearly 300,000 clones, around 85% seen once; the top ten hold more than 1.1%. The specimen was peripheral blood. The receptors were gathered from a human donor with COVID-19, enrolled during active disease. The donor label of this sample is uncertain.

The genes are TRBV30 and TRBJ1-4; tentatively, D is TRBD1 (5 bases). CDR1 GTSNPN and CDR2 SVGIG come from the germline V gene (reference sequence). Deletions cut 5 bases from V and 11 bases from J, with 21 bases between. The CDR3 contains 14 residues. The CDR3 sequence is CAWGQGVWPGKLFF. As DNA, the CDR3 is TGTGCCTGGGGACAAGGAGTATGGCCGGGGAAACTGTTTTTT.

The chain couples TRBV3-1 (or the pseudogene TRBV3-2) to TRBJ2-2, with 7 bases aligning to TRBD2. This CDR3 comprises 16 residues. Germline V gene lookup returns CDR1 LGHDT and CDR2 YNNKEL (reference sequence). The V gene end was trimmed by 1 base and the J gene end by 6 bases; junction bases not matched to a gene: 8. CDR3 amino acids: CASSQGPHAGAGELFF. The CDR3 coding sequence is TGTGCCAGCAGCCAAGGACCTCACGCGGGAGCCGGGGAGCTGTTTTTT.

CDR3 loop: CASSQGSGGGGYTF. Written as DNA, the CDR3 is TGTGCCAGCAGCCAAGGGTCGGGGGGTGGTGGCTACACCTTC. The rearrangement uses TRBV3-1 (or the pseudogene TRBV3-2) and TRBJ1-2; maybe TRBD1 (5 bases). The CDR3 has 14 residues. Germline V gene lookup returns CDR1 LGHDT and CDR2 YNNKEL (reference sequence). Trimming took 1 base from V and 7 from J, leaving 13 bases between them.

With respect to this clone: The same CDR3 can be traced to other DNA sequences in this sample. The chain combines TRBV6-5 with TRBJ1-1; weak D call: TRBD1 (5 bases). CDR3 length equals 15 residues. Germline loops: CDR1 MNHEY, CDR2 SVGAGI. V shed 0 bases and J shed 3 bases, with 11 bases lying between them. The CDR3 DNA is TGTGCCAGCAGTTACTCGATCGGGGGTTACACTGAAGCTTTCTTT. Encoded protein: CASSYSIGGYTEAFF.